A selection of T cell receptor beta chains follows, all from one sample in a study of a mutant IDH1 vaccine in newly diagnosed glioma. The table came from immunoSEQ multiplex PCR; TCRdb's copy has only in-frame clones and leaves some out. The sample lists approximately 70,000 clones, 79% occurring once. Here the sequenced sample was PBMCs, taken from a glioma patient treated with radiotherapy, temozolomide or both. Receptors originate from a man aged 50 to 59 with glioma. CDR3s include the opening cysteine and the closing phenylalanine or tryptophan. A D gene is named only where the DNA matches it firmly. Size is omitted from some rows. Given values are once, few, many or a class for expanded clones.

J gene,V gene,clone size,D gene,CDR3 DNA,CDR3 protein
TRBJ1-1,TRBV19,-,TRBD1,TGTGCCAGTAGCCCGGAGGGGGCAGCGCACACTGAAGCTTTCTTT,CASSPEGAAHTEAFF
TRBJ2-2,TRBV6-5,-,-,TGTGCCAGCAGTTACGACACCGGGGAGCTGTTTTTT,CASSYDTGELFF
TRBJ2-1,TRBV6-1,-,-,TGTGCCAGCAGACTTTCCGTGCAGGGTACTGAGCAGTTCTTC,CASRLSVQGTEQFF
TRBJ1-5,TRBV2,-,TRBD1,TGTGCCAGCAGTGCACAGGGGGTCAATCAGCCCCAGCATTTT,CASSAQGVNQPQHF
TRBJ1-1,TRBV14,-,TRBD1,TGTGCCAGCAGCGCCCCAGGGGGCCTCACTGAAGCTTTCTTT,CASSAPGGLTEAFF
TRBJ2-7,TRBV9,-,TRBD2,TGTGCCAGCAGCGTCCAGGGAGGGGACGAGCAGTACTTC,CASSVQGGDEQYF
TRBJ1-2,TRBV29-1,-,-,TGCAGCGTGGATAGGGGGGACTTCTATGGCTACACCTTC,CSVDRGDFYGYTF
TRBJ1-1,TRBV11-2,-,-,TGTGCCAGCAGCCCAGGACAGCGCGTGAACACTGAAGCTTTCTTT,CASSPGQRVNTEAFF
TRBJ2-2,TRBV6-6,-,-,TGTGCCAGCAGTTTCCGAATGGGGAACACCGGGGAGCTGTTTTTT,CASSFRMGNTGELFF
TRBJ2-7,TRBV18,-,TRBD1,TGTGCCAGCTCGGGGACAGGGTCTCTACTCCCGTACGAGCAGTACTTC,CASSGTGSLLPYEQYF
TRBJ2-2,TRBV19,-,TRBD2,TGTGCCAGTAGTATCAGCGGGGGGACCGGGGAGCTGTTTTTT,CASSISGGTGELFF
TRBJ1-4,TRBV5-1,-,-,TGCGCCAGCAGCTTGGTTGGGGGGTTTGGAGAAAAACTGTTTTTT,CASSLVGGFGEKLFF
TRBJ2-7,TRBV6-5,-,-,TGTGCCAGCAGCTCGAAACGGGACGAGCAGTACTTC,CASSSKRDEQYF
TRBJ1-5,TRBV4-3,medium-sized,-,TGCGCCAGCAGCCTAGACAGAGCCCTTAATCAGCCCCAGCATTTT,CASSLDRALNQPQHF
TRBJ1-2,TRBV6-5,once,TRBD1,TGTGCCAGCAGTCGAGGGACAGCCGATGGCTACACCTTC,CASSRGTADGYTF
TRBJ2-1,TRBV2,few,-,TGTGCCAGCTCCCTCGGGGACCTACACGGAAATGAGCAGTTCTTC,CASSLGDLHGNEQFF
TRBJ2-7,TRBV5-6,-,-,TGTGCCAGCAGCCTGAGCTCCTACGAGCAGTACTTC,CASSLSSYEQYF
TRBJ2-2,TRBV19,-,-,TGTGCCAGTAGTATAGACAGGGATGTCGGGGAGCTGTTTTTT,CASSIDRDVGELFF
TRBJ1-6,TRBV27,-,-,TGTGCCAGCTCCCCTGAGGGCTATTGGGCACCCCTCCACTTT,CASSPEGYWAPLHF
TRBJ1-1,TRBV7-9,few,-,TGTGCCAGCAGCTTAGAGGGAAACACTGAAGCTTTCTTT,CASSLEGNTEAFF
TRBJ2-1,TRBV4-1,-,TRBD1,TGCGCCAGCAGCCAATCCCGGGACAGCTACAATGAGCAGTTCTTC,CASSQSRDSYNEQFF
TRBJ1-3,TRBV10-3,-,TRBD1,TGTGCCATCAGTGAGTCGACAGGGGTGGGAAACACCATATATTTT,CAISESTGVGNTIYF
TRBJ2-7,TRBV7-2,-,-,TGTGCCAGCAGCTCCGGGACCGACGAGCAGTACTTC,CASSSGTDEQYF